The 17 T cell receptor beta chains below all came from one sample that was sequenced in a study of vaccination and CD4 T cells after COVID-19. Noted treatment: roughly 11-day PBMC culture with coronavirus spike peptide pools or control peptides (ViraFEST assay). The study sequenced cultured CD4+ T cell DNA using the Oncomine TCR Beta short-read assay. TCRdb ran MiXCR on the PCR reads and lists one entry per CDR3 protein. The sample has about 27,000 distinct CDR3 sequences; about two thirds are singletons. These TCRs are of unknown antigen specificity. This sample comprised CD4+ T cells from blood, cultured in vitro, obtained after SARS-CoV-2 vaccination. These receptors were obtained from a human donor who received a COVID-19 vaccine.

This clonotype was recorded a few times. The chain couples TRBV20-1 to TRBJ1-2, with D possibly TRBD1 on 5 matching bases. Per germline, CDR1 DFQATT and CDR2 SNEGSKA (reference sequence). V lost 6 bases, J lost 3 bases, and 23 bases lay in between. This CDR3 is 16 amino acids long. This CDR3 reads CSANPADTVNDYGYTF. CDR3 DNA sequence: TGCAGTGCGAACCCGGCGGACACAGTTAACGACTATGGCTACACCTTC.

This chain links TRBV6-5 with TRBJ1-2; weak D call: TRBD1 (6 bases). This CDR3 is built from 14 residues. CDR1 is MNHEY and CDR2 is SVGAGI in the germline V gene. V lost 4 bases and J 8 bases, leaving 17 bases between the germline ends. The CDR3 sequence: CASSSPTGRRGYTF. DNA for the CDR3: TGTGCCAGCAGTTCCCCAACAGGGAGAAGAGGCTACACCTTC.

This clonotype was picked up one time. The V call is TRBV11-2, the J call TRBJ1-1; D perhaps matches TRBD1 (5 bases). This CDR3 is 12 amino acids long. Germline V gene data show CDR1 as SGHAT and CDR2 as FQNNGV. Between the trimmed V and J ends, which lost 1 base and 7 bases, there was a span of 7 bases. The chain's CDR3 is CASSLVRGEAFF. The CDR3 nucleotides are TGTGCCAGCAGCTTAGTGAGGGGTGAAGCTTTCTTT.

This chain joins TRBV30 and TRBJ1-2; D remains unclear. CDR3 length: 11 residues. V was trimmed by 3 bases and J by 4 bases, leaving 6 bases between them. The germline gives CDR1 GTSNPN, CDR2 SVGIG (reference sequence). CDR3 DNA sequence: TGTGCCTGGAGGGTATCCTATGGCTACACCTTC. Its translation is CAWRVSYGYTF.

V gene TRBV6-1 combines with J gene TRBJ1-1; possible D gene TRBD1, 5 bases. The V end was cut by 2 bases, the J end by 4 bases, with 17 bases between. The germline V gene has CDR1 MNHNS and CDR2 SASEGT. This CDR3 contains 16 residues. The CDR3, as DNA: TGTGCCAGCAGTGAATACAGGTGGGTAGGACTCACTGAAGCTTTCTTT. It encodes CASSEYRWVGLTEAFF.

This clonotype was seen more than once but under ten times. The CDR3: CASSFGGYNSPLHF. The CDR3 nucleotides are TGTGCCAGCAGTTTTGGGGGGTATAATTCACCCCTCCACTTT. V is TRBV27 and J is TRBJ1-6, with D maybe TRBD1 (5 bases). Germline V gene data show CDR1 as MNHEY and CDR2 as SMNVEV (reference sequence). This CDR3 comprises 14 residues. The V gene lost 3 bases and the J gene lost 4 bases, with 7 bases spanning the gap.

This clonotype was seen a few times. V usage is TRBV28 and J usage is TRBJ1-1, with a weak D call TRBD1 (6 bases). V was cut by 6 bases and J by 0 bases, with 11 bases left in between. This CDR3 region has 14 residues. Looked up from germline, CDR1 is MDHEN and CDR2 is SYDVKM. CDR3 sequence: CASSRGRLNTEAFF. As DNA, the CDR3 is TGTGCCAGCAGCAGGGGACGGTTGAACACTGAAGCTTTCTTT. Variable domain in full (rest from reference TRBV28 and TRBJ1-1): DVKVTQSSRYLVKRTGEKVFLECVQDMDHENMFWYRQDPGLGLRLIYFSYDVKMKEKGDIPEGYSVSREKKERFSLILESASTNQTSMYLCASSRGRLNTEAFFGQGTRLTVV.

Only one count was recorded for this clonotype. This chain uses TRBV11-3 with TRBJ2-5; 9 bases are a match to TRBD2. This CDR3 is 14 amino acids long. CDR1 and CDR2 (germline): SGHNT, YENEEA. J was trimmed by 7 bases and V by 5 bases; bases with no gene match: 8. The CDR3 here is CASSAGGGDGTQYF. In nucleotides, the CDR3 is TGTGCCAGCAGCGCGGGGGGGGGAGACGGGACCCAGTACTTC.

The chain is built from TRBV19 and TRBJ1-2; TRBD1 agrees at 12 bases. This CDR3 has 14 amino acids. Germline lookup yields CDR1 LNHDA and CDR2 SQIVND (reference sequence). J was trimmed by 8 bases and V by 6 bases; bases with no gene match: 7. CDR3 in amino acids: CASSPGQGAQGYTF. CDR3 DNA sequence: TGTGCCAGTAGCCCGGGACAGGGGGCGCAAGGCTACACCTTC.

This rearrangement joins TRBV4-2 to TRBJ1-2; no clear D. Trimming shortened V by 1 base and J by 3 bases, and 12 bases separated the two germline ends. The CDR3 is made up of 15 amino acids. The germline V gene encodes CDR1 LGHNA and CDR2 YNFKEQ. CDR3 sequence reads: CASSQGIWQDYGYTF. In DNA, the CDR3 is TGTGCCAGCAGCCAAGGTATTTGGCAGGACTATGGCTACACCTTC.

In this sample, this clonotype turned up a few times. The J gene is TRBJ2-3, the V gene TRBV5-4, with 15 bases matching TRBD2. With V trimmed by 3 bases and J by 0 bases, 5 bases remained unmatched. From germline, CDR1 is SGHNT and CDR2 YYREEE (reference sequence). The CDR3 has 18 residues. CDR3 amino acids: CASSYGTSGGLSTDTQYF. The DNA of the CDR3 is TGTGCCAGCAGCTACGGGACTAGCGGGGGGCTAAGCACAGATACGCAGTATTTT.

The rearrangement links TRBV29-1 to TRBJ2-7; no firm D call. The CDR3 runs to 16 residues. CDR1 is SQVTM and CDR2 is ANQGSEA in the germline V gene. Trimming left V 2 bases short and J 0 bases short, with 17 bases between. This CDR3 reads CSVESFGQTGSYEQYF. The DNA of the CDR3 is TGCAGCGTTGAATCATTCGGCCAGACCGGCTCCTACGAGCAGTACTTC.

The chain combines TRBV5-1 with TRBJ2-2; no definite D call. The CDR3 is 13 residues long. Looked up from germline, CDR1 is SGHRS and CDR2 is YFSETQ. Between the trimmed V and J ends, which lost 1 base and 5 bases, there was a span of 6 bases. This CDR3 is CASSLFETGELFF. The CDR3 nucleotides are TGCGCCAGCAGCTTGTTTGAGACCGGGGAGCTGTTTTTT. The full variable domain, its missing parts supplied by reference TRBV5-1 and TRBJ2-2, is KAGVTQTPRYLIKTRGQQVTLSCSPISGHRSVSWYQQTPGQGLQFLFEYFSETQRNKGNFPGRFSGRQFSNSRSEMNVSTLELGDSALYLCASSLFETGELFFGEGSRLTVL.

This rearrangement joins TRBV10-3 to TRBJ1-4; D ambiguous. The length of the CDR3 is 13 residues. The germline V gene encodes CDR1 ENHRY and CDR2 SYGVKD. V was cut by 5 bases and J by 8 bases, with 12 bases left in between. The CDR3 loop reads CAISPKTGEKLFF. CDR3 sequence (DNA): TGTGCCATCAGTCCTAAGACGGGCGAAAAACTGTTTTTT.

CDR3 DNA sequence: TGTGCCAGCAGTGAATTTAGGGGGCGCGGTGAAAAACTGTTTTTT. The encoded protein is CASSEFRGRGEKLFF. The chain has TRBV25-1 and TRBJ1-4; 7 bases are a match to TRBD1. This CDR3 is built from 15 residues. CDR1 and CDR2 (germline): MGHDK, SYGVNS. V trimming: 1 base; J trimming: 7 bases; junction bases outside the gene matches: 6.

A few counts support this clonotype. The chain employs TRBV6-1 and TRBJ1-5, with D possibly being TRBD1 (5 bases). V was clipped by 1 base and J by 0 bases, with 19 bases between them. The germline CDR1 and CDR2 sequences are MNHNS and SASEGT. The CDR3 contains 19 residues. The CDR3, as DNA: TGTGCCAGCAGTGAAGGGGGTCGGTTGGGGACTTATAGCAATCAGCCCCAGCATTTT. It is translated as CASSEGGRLGTYSNQPQHF.

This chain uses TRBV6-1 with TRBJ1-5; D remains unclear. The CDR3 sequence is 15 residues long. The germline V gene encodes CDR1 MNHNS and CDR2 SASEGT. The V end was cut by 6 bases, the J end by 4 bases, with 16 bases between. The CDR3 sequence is CASRFTNVRNQPQHF. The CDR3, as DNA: TGTGCCAGCAGATTTACAAATGTGCGTAATCAGCCCCAGCATTTT.